These 22 T cell receptor beta chains were sequenced from one sample in a study of tumor-infiltrating lymphocytes in glioblastoma multiforme. TCRB libraries came from RNA via three nested multiplex PCR rounds. Each CDR3 protein is one row after TCRdb ran MiXCR on the multiplex PCR reads. Of approximately 9,600 distinct CDR3 sequences in the sample, about 72% are singletons; the top ten hold 45% to 65%. Sequenced: brain tumor tissue. Source of these receptors: a male donor with glioblastoma.

Remarks on this clonotype: The conserved final phenylalanine or tryptophan is absent from the CDR3, which likely points to a read error. The chain is built from TRBV6-5 and TRBJ1-1, with 8 bases fitting TRBD1. Trimming at V came to 7 bases and at J to 11 bases, leaving 9 bases not matched to a gene. This CDR3 spans 12 amino acids. CDR1 is MNHEY, CDR2 SVGAGI, per germline. The DNA for the CDR3 is TGTGCCAGCAATTTGACAGGGGCGGGGGCTTTCTCT. Its translation: CASNLTGAGAFS.

The CDR3 DNA reads TGTGCTAGTGGCTTCGACAGGGGGGCCTACGAGCAGTACTTC. Protein sequence: CASGFDRGAYEQYF. The rearrangement uses TRBV12-5 and TRBJ2-7; TRBD1 aligns across 9 bases. The germline CDR1 and CDR2 sequences are LGHNT and FRNRAP. The CDR3 totals 14 residues. With 6 bases clipped from V and 2 bases from J, the junction kept 5 bases outside the gene matches. The full variable domain, in which reference TRBV12-5 and TRBJ2-7 provide the parts outside the CDR3, is DARVTQTPRHKVTEMGQEVTMRCQPILGHNTVFWYRQTMMQGLELLAYFRNRAPLDDSGMPKDRFSAEMPDATLATLKIQPSEPRDSAVYFCASGFDRGAYEQYFGPGTRLTVT.

Turning to this clonotype: The CDR3 does not end in the conserved phenylalanine or tryptophan, so this is likely a read error. The DNA is omitted, as the CDR3 cannot be located on it reliably, and the CDR3 follows TCRdb's listing. The chain joins TRBV4-1 to TRBJ2-1; the D call TRBD2 from the table was never checked on the DNA. From its first to its last residue, the CDR3 has 17 amino acids. CDR1 and CDR2 (germline): MGHRA, YSYEKL. CDR3 amino acids: CASSQGTGRSSYNEQLL.

The chain is built from TRBV11-2 and TRBJ2-1, with D possibly TRBD1 on 6 matching bases. CDR1 is SGHAT, CDR2 FQNNGV, per germline. The CDR3 loop spans 17 amino acids. Trimming stripped 1 base from V and 8 bases from J, with 21 bases between. The CDR3 coding sequence is TGTGCCAGCAGCTTAGCAGTAGGGGGACCTTCGCGAGATGAGCAGTTCTTC. It specifies CASSLAVGGPSRDEQFF.

The chain recombines TRBV18 with TRBJ2-7; D is possibly TRBD2 (5 bases). Looked up from germline, CDR1 is KGHSH and CDR2 is LQKENI. Trimming removed 0 bases at V and 1 base at J, with 7 bases between. This CDR3 comprises 14 residues. The CDR3 nucleotides read TGTGCCAGCTCACCACCGGAGGAATCCTACGAGCAGTACTTC. Residues: CASSPPEESYEQYF.

The V gene is TRBV12-3 or TRBV12-4, the J gene TRBJ1-2; D gene ambiguous. Trimming shortened V by 7 bases and J by 8 bases, and 23 bases separated the two germline ends. The CDR3 length is 15 residues. CDR3 loop: CASTSYPRGLVGYTF. In DNA form, the CDR3 reads TGTGCCAGCACCAGTTACCCCAGAGGGTTAGTCGGCTACACCTTC.

The J gene is TRBJ2-7, the V gene TRBV10-3; a possible D gene is TRBD1 (5 bases). Germline V gives CDR1 ENHRY, CDR2 SYGVKD. V was cut by 11 bases and J by 3 bases, with 14 bases left in between. The CDR3 is 12 residues long. This chain's CDR3 is CASTDKDYEQYF. CDR3 DNA sequence: TGTGCCTCGACGGACAAAGACTACGAGCAGTACTTC.

By share, this clonotype counts as medium-sized (0.01 to 0.1%). CDR3 bases: TGTGCCAGCAAAGTCGGGGACTCTGGAAACACCATATATTTT. Translated: CASKVGDSGNTIYF. The chain couples TRBV6-5 to TRBJ1-3; D unclear. The CDR3 has 14 amino acids. Germline CDR1 MNHEY, CDR2 SVGAGI. V was clipped by 7 bases and J by 0 bases, with 10 bases between them.

Of note for this clonotype: A junction end diverges from the germline sequence, so it may reflect a read error. This sequence joins TRBV6-5 and TRBJ2-1; D remains ambiguous. This CDR3 comprises 15 residues. Germline V gene lookup returns CDR1 MNHEY and CDR2 SVGAGI. The CDR3 reads CASSLLTRNYNAQFF. The CDR3, as DNA: TGTGCCAGCAGCCTACTAACGCGGAACTACAATGCGCAGTTCTTC.

The table lists this clonotype with many counts. At one boundary the junction diverges from the germline segment, which might be a read error. V usage is TRBV20-1 and J usage is TRBJ2-7; 10 bases line up with TRBD2. Germline assignment: CDR1 DFQATT and CDR2 SNEGSKA (reference sequence). The CDR3 has 15 residues. The CDR3 DNA sequence: TGCGGTGCTAGCGCCTCTAGCGGGAGTTCCTACGAGCAGTACTTC. Amino acids: CGASASSGSSYEQYF.

V is TRBV11-2 and J is TRBJ2-1, with TRBD2 as a possible D gene (5 bases). CDR3 size: 14 residues. Germline V CDR1 and CDR2: SGHAT, FQNNGV. V shed 3 bases and J shed 4 bases, with 10 bases lying between them. CDR3 sequence (DNA): TGTGCCAGCAGCTTGAGCGGAGTTTACAATGAGCAGTTCTTC. This gives the protein CASSLSGVYNEQFF.

Comments on this clonotype: A read error may account for a junction end that differs from germline. The J gene is TRBJ2-5, the V gene TRBV6-6; the D gene is possibly TRBD2 (7 bases). Germline assignment: CDR1 MNHNY and CDR2 SVGAGI (reference sequence). The CDR3 contains 18 residues. CDR3 nucleotides: TGTGCCAGTAGTTACCCTCACAGGGAAGCGGGATACCAAGAGACTCAGTACTTC. Protein sequence: CASSYPHREAGYQETQYF.

The table lists this clonotype with many counts. V gene TRBV11-2 combines with J gene TRBJ2-7; D possibly corresponds to TRBD1 (5 bases). Germline V CDR1 and CDR2: SGHAT, FQNNGV. With 0 bases removed from V and 5 bases from J, the gap between germline ends came to 11 bases. The CDR3 has 14 residues. CDR3: CASSLDVGVDEQYF. CDR3 bases: TGTGCCAGCAGCTTAGACGTAGGGGTCGACGAGCAGTACTTC.

The rearrangement uses TRBV4-1 and TRBJ2-2; the match to TRBD2 covers 10 bases. The CDR3 is 15 amino acids. Germline V gene lookup returns CDR1 MGHRA and CDR2 YSYEKL. The junction had 5 bases not matched to a gene; V was cut back by 4 bases and J by 6 bases. The CDR3 DNA is TGCGCCAGCAGCCCAGAGCGGGAGGGCGCCGGGGAGCTGTTTTTT. Its translation: CASSPEREGAGELFF.

This clonotype was counted only a few times. The V gene is TRBV18, the J gene TRBJ2-7; D call uncertain. CDR1 and CDR2 from the germline V gene are KGHSH and LQKENI. This CDR3 contains 12 residues. Trimming pared 3 bases from V and 5 bases from J, leaving 8 bases between. This CDR3 reads CASSPNRDEQYF. For the CDR3, the DNA is TGTGCCAGCTCACCCAATAGGGACGAGCAGTACTTC.

In the case of this clonotype: Germline and junction disagree at one end, which may indicate a read error. The chain recombines TRBV20-1 with TRBJ1-1, with D unclear. CDR3 length: 13 amino acids. In germline, CDR1 is DFQATT, CDR2 SNEGSKA (reference sequence). The CDR3 DNA is TGCGGTGCTACATTACCCGGGAACACCGAAGCTTTCTTT. Translating it yields CGATLPGNTEAFF.

To note about this clonotype: Here the CDR3 omits its conserved ending phenylalanine or tryptophan, so a read error is the likely source. This sequence joins TRBV6-4 and TRBJ1-1, with a tentative D call TRBD1 (5 bases). CDR3 length equals 14 residues. Trimming left V 9 bases short and J 3 bases short, with 17 bases between. Germline V gives CDR1 MRHNA, CDR2 SNTAGT. This chain's CDR3 is CASRNGARDTEAFL. The DNA for the CDR3 is TGTGCCAGTAGAAACGGGGCGCGGGACACTGAAGCTTTCTTG.

A remark on this clonotype: The junction departs from germline at one end; a sequencing error may be responsible. The chain links TRBV10-2 to TRBJ2-7; tentative D call: TRBD1 (5 bases). The CDR3 has 12 residues. The germline gives CDR1 WSHSY, CDR2 SAAADI. CDR3 nucleotide sequence: TGCGCCAGCAGTGAGACGATTGAATACAGGCGGTTC. This encodes CASSETIEYRRF.

About this clonotype itself: Given a much more abundant clone one base away, this may be a read error. The missing conserved phenylalanine or tryptophan at the end of this CDR3 makes a read error likely. The V call is TRBV27, the J call TRBJ2-3; D is uncertain. This CDR3 spans 14 amino acids. Germline V gives CDR1 MNHEY, CDR2 SMNVEV (reference sequence). V shed 2 bases and J shed 4 bases, with 10 bases lying between them. The CDR3 loop reads CASSLDGPADTQYL. Written as DNA, the CDR3 is TGTGCCAGCAGTTTAGACGGCCCCGCAGATACGCAGTATTTG.

Details on this clonotype: Its ends do not fully match the called genes, so a read error is possible. The J gene is TRBJ2-3, the V gene TRBV28; no clear D. Germline-derived CDR1 and CDR2 are MDHEN and SYDVKM. This CDR3 region has 14 residues. CDR3 region: CASSFLRGPDTQYF. The DNA for the CDR3 is TGCGCCAGCAGTTTTCTTAGAGGCCCAGATACGCAGTATTTT.

On this clonotype itself: Germline and junction disagree at one end, which may indicate a read error. V usage is TRBV5-1 and J usage is TRBJ2-1; D may be TRBD1 (6 bases). Germline V CDR1 and CDR2: SGHRS, YFSETQ. CDR3 length: 14 residues. The CDR3 bases are TGCGTCAGCAGCTCAGGGACAAACTACAGTGAGCAGTTCTTC. The encoded protein is CVSSSGTNYSEQFF. Complete variable domain (other parts from reference TRBV5-1 and TRBJ2-1): KAGVTQTPRYLIKTRGQQVTLSCSPISGHRSVSWYQQTPGQGLQFLFEYFSETQRNKGNFPGRFSGRQFSNSRSEMNVSTLELGDSALYLCVSSSGTNYSEQFFGPGTRLTVL.

This clonotype has a handful of counts. The V call is TRBV6-2 or TRBV6-3, the J call TRBJ2-5; D is ambiguous. The CDR3 covers 14 residues. Deletions cut 4 bases from V and 2 bases from J, with 11 bases between. Germline V lookup: CDR1 MNHEY, CDR2 SVGEGT. CDR3 sequence reads: CASSWTAFQETQYF. The CDR3 DNA reads TGTGCCAGCAGTTGGACGGCATTTCAAGAGACCCAGTACTTC.